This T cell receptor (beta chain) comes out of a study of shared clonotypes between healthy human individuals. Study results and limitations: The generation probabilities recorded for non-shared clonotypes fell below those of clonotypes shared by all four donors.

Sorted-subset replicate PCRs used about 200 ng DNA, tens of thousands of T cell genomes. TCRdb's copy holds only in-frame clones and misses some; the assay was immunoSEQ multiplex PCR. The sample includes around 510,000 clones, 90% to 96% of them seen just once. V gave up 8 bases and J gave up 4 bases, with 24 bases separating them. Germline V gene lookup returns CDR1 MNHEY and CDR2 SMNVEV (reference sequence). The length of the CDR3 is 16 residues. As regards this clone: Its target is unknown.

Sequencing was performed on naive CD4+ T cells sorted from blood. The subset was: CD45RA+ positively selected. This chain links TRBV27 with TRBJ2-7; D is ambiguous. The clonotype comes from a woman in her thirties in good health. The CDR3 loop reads CASQAAEHLSWYEQYF. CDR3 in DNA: TGTGCCAGCCAGGCCGCCGAACATTTATCATGGTACGAGCAGTACTTC.